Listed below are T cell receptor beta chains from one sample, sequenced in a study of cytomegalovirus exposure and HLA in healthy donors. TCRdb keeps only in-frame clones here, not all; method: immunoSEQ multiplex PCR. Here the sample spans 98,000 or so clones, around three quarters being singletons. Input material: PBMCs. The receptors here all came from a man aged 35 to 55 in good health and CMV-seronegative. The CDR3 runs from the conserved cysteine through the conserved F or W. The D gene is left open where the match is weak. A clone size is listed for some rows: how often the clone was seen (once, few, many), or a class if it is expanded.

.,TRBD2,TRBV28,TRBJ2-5,CASSFLAEKETQYF,TGTGCCAGCAGTTTCCTAGCGGAAAAAGAGACCCAGTACTTC
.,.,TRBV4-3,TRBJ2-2,CASSQGWAGATGELFF,TGCGCCAGCAGCCAAGGATGGGCGGGGGCCACCGGGGAGCTGTTTTTT
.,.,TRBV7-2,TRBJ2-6,CASSLLSVPGANVLTF,TGTGCCAGCAGCTTATTGTCGGTCCCTGGGGCCAACGTCCTGACTTTC
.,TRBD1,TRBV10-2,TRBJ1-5,CASSEAGGSLQPQHF,TGCGCCAGCAGTGAGGCAGGGGGCAGTCTTCAGCCCCAGCATTTT
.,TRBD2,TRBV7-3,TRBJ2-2,CASSLAGGGELFF,TGTGCCAGCAGCTTAGCGGGAGGCGGGGAGCTGTTTTTT
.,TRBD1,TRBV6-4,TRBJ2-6,CASRPQGAPEGGANVLTF,TGTGCCAGCAGACCACAGGGGGCACCTGAGGGGGGGGCCAACGTCCTGACTTTC
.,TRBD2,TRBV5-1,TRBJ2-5,CASSLETSGGSGGTQYF,TGCGCCAGCAGCTTGGAAACTAGCGGGGGATCTGGGGGGACCCAGTACTTC
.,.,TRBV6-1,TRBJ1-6,CATQVERSPLHF,TGTGCCACCCAAGTAGAGAGGTCACCCCTCCACTTT
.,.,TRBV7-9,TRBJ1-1,CASSLVTGEAFF,TGTGCCAGCAGCTTAGTTACAGGGGAAGCTTTCTTT
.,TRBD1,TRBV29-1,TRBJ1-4,CSVEGTGSHEKLFF,TGCAGCGTTGAAGGGACAGGGTCGCATGAAAAACTGTTTTTT
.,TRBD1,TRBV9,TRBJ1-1,CASSAGDRVNTEAFF,TGTGCCAGCAGCGCGGGGGACAGGGTGAACACTGAAGCTTTCTTT
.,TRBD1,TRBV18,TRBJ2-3,CASSPRPGTDEGTQYF,TGTGCCAGCTCACCCCGTCCCGGGACAGACGAGGGTACGCAGTATTTT
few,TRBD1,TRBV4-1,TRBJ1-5,CASSVRTGGNQPQHF,TGCGCCAGCAGCGTACGGACAGGGGGCAATCAGCCCCAGCATTTT
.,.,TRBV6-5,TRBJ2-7,CASSYTAGGSWEQYF,TGTGCCAGCAGTTACACGGCAGGGGGGAGTTGGGAGCAGTACTTC
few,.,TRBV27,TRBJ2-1,CASSSYNGVFNEQFF,TGTGCCAGCAGTTCCTATAACGGGGTTTTTAATGAGCAGTTCTTC
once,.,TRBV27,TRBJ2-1,CASSPRAGRNNEQFF,TGTGCCAGCAGTCCACGGGCGGGCCGGAACAATGAGCAGTTCTTC
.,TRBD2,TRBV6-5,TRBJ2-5,CASSYSGAGDLETQYF,TGTGCCAGCAGTTACTCGGGAGCGGGGGACTTAGAGACCCAGTACTTC
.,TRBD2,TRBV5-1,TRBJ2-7,CASSLTSGSDSYEQYF,TGCGCCAGCAGCTTGACTAGCGGGTCGGACTCCTACGAGCAGTACTTC
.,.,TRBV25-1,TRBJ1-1,CASSDRGNSEAFF,TGTGCCAGCAGTGATCGGGGAAACTCTGAAGCTTTCTTT
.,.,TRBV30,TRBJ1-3,CAWSVQTTEGNTIYF,TGTGCCTGGAGTGTACAGACAACAGAGGGAAACACCATATATTTT
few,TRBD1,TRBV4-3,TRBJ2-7,CASSQDLGQGSREQYF,TGCGCCAGCAGCCAAGATTTGGGACAGGGATCTCGCGAGCAGTACTTC
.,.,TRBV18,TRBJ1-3,CASSPNRDSGNTIYF,TGTGCCAGCTCACCAAACAGGGACTCTGGAAACACCATATATTTT
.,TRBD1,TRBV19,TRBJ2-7,CASKDRGTSHEQYF,TGTGCCAGTAAAGACAGGGGAACCTCCCACGAGCAGTACTTC
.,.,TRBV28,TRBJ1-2,CASSLQQADLGGGYTF,TGTGCCAGCAGTTTACAACAGGCGGATTTGGGGGGAGGCTACACCTTC
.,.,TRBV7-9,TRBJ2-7,CSSSSLGQGSSYSYEQYF,TGTTCCAGCAGCTCACTGGGGCAGGGTTCGTCCTATTCCTACGAGCAGTACTTC
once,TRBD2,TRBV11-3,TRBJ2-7,CASSPEASGAYFSYEQYF,TGTGCCAGCAGCCCAGAGGCTAGCGGGGCATACTTCTCCTACGAGCAGTACTTC
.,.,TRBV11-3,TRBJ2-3,CASSLGAPRSDTQYF,TGTGCCAGCAGCTTAGGCGCGCCTAGGTCGGATACGCAGTATTTT
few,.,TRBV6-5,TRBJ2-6,CASSYSSGTGANVLTF,TGTGCCAGCAGTTACTCTTCAGGGACAGGGGCCAACGTCCTGACTTTC
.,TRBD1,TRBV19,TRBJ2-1,CASSLQGFNNEQFF,TGTGCCAGTAGTTTACAGGGGTTCAACAATGAGCAGTTCTTC
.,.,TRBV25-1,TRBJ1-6,CASSALRGQKDNSPLHF,TGTGCCAGCAGTGCCCTAAGGGGACAAAAGGATAATTCACCCCTCCACTTT
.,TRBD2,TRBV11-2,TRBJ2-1,CASSLGVGGGSYNEQFF,TGTGCCAGCAGCTTAGGGGTTGGCGGGGGTTCCTACAATGAGCAGTTCTTC
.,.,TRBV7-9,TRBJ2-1,CASSLYGIGNEQFF,TGTGCCAGCAGCTTATACGGGATTGGGAATGAGCAGTTCTTC
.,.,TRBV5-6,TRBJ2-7,CASSLRSTGGSYEQYF,TGTGCCAGCAGCTTGAGATCTACGGGGGGCAGTTACGAGCAGTACTTC
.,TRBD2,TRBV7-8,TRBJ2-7,CASSSGGLYEQYF,TGTGCCAGCAGCTCGGGGGGGCTCTACGAGCAGTACTTC
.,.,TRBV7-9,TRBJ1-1,CSSSKTAGSLNTEAFF,TGTTCCAGCAGTAAAACGGCCGGGTCCTTGAACACTGAAGCTTTCTTT
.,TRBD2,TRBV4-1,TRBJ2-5,CASALSASGGPQETQYF,TGCGCCAGCGCCCTCTCAGCTAGCGGGGGGCCACAAGAGACCCAGTACTTC
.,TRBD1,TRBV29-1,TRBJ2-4,CSVEAGQGRNIQYF,TGCAGCGTTGAAGCGGGACAGGGTCGGAACATTCAGTACTTC
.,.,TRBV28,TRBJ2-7,CASSPNRVGWTYEQYF,TGTGCCAGCAGTCCCAACAGGGTCGGGTGGACCTACGAGCAGTACTTC
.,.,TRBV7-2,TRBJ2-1,CASSLVGGGIVGEQFF,TGTGCCAGCAGCTTAGTAGGTGGGGGGATCGTCGGGGAGCAGTTCTTC
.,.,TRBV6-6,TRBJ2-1,CASSYDRSGYNEQFF,TGTGCCAGCAGTTACGACAGGTCTGGCTACAATGAGCAGTTCTTC
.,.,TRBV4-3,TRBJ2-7,CASSQDYHRASSYEQYF,TGCGCCAGCAGCCAAGACTATCACAGGGCGAGCTCCTACGAGCAGTACTTC
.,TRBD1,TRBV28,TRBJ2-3,CARTGQGRWTQYF,TGTGCCAGAACGGGACAGGGGAGGTGGACGCAGTATTTT
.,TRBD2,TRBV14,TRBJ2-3,CASSQDPGRATDTQYF,TGTGCCAGCAGCCAAGATCCCGGGAGGGCCACAGATACGCAGTATTTT
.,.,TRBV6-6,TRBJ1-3,CASSYLSSGNTIYF,TGTGCCAGCAGTTACCTGAGCTCTGGAAACACCATATATTTT
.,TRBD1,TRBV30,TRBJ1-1,CALGGGSTEAFF,TGTGCCCTAGGGGGCGGTAGCACTGAAGCTTTCTTT
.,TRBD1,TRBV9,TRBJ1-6,CASSVAGDPGTGDSPLHF,TGTGCCAGCAGCGTAGCCGGTGACCCTGGGACAGGGGATTCACCCCTCCACTTT
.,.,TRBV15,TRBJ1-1,CATSTGDTEAFF,TGTGCCACCAGCACCGGGGACACTGAAGCTTTCTTT
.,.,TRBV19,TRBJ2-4,CASSITGMVAKNIQYF,TGTGCCAGTAGTATAACAGGGATGGTAGCCAAAAACATTCAGTACTTC
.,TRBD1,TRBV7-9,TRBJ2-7,CASSSAQTGTGIYEQYF,TGTGCCAGCAGCTCGGCCCAAACCGGGACAGGGATCTACGAGCAGTACTTC
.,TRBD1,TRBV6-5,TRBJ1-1,CASSPDRGRYTEAFF,TGTGCCAGCAGTCCGGACAGGGGGCGGTACACTGAAGCTTTCTTT
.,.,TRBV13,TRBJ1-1,CASTRRENTEAFF,TGTGCCAGTACAAGGAGGGAGAACACTGAAGCTTTCTTT
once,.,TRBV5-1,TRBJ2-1,CASSLETNREQFF,TGCGCCAGCAGCTTGGAGACTAACCGTGAGCAGTTCTTC
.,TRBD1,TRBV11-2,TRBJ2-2,CASSVTGGTSGELFF,TGTGCCAGCAGCGTGACAGGGGGGACATCCGGGGAGCTGTTTTTT